This section outlines one T cell receptor (beta chain) sequence together with its context. Its antigen remains unidentified. It has no much larger one-base neighbor in the sample; base qualities were not kept. Donors were healthy HIV-negative adults with no recently reported acute infections or vaccinations. Every donor was a Caucasian adult residing in Nashville, Tennessee, USA. CD4+ T cells were enriched by magnetic negative selection; naive cells were then positively selected on CD45RA, and the negative fraction formed the memory subset. Blood was obtained by leukapheresis, after which PBMCs were separated by Ficoll-Histopaque density gradient centrifugation and cryopreserved in liquid nitrogen vapor phase. Analytical flow cytometry was used to check the purity and quantity of every magnetically sorted T cell population. From each sorted fraction, genomic DNA was isolated and quantified by UV absorbance on a Nanodrop 2000c.

These data originate in a study of shared clonotypes between healthy human individuals (TCRdb year 2020). Background for the entire study: Two women and a few men aged 18 to 49 years were included in the cohort. For each donor, CD4 naive and CD4 memory were each run on three plates, CD8 naive on two plates, and CD8 memory on one plate. Blood TCR repertoires of several healthy adults were deeply sequenced to estimate repertoire size and the extent of clonotype sharing between individuals. To increase sequencing depth and limit assay-specific biases, different laboratories used diverse techniques to prepare libraries and sequence TCR repertoires. Leukapheresis yielded between about 0.94 and 10 billion PBMCs per donor. Results and caveats for the whole study, not just this receptor: Pairwise subsampling indicated that sequencing depth was expected to affect the degree of clonotype sharing among donors. Compared with non-shared clonotypes, clonotypes shared by all four sorted-subset donors had higher generation probabilities. When a few donors were compared, the shared fraction of clonotypes was 5% to 6.5% for naive CD4, approximately 3.3% for naive CD8, 2.3% for memory CD4, and less than 0.45% for memory CD8. Rarefaction of sorted-subset datasets indicated incomplete sequencing despite the large sequencing depth. Sampling was restricted to blood, and TCR repertoires in tissues likely differ from the TCR repertoires found in blood. Naive subsets generally had larger estimated clonotype richness than memory subsets did. The small number of donors limited the genetic and exposure-history diversity represented.

Using the deep immunoSEQ assay, TCR CDR3 regions were amplified from genomic DNA by multiplex PCR. For each cell subset, the extracted genomic DNA was distributed evenly across all wells of several immunoSEQ 96-well plates, and each plate served as one replicate. For sorted subsets, each replicate PCR was loaded with 200 to 250 ng genomic DNA, equivalent to approximately 33,000 T cell genomes. The purified libraries were quantified using a Qubit 3.0 fluorometer, sized with a Bioanalyzer 2100, and then quantified again using the KAPA Library Quantification kit. Each immunoSEQ 96-well plate was sequenced on its own single-read 150-cycle Illumina NextSeq 550 flow cell. The authors' pipeline ran thus. Because the immunoSEQ output included only junctional sequences and no quality scores, the filtering could not be the same as the filtering used for full-length reads. To assign V/J genes and CDR3, sequences were annotated against IMGT germline references using PyIR, a Python wrapper for IgBLAST v1.9. Reads were filtered out if the reads had weak V/J assignments (E-value above 1e-6), no CDR3, stop codons, out-of-frame junctions, or ambiguous translated residues. V3J clonotypes were defined as sequences sharing an identical inferred V gene, J gene, and CDR3 amino acid sequence. Percentage overlap between repertoires was computed as shared unique clonotypes divided by the size of the smaller repertoire. Repertoire richness was assessed with RTK rarefaction, the Chao1 estimator, and Recon v2.1 estimates of unobserved clonotypes. Generation probabilities were computed with OLGA for all TCRbeta clonotypes obtained by the gDNA method from several donors. The clones in this table, taken by TCRdb from immuneACCESS, are in-frame only. Not every clone is retained; where verified, under half of the shortfall comes from an unresolved V gene, and the cause of the rest is unknown. V and J calls and clone size follow that table, whereas D and trimming were derived from the DNA. This sample is represented by 1,100,000 or so clones; 78% of them were singletons. The ten largest clones take up 0.5% to 0.6% of the sample.

The cysteine opens and the phenylalanine closes a CDR3 of 13 amino acids. Only CDR3 DNA remains: 39 bases, in frame from the first base. The germline ends are 10 bases apart after V is trimmed by 0 bases and J by 11 bases. CDR1 and CDR2, per the germline V gene, are SGHDN and FVKESK. The chain is made from TRBV14 and TRBJ1-4; the D gene remains uncertain. This TCR derives from a man between 18 and 35 years old in good health. Some clones in this sample may be carry-over from other donors' samples. Sequencing was carried out using memory CD4+ T cells from PBMCs. The cell subset or site label, read with the paper, signifies: CD45RA-negative fraction. The base sequence is TGTGCCAGCAGCCAAGATCTTCGGGGTAAACTGTTTTTT. This gives the protein CASSQDLRGKLFF.